The 15 T cell receptor beta chains below come from one sample, sequenced in a study of shared clonotypes between healthy human individuals (TCRdb year 2020). Library preparation used the immunoSEQ multiplex PCR assay. This immuneACCESS table, as held by TCRdb, lists in-frame sequences with V and J called but not all clones. Of the missing ones, under half trace to an unresolved V gene in checked studies; the others have no known cause. For this sample the table gives some 2 million clones, of which roughly 94% were detected only once. The ten largest account for 1.2% of the sample. CD8 naive samples consisted of CD45RO-negative cells that were positively selected for CCR7, yielding a CD45RA+CCR7+ population without TemRA cells. Sequenced sample: naive CD8+ T cells sorted from blood. According to the study, the label for this sample's cell subset or site signals: CD45RA+CCR7+. The origin of the receptors is a man aged 18 to 29 in good health.

As regards this clone: Other DNA sequences in the sample encode the same CDR3. The chain couples TRBV4-3 to TRBJ2-2; no clear D gene. Germline values: CDR1 LGHNA, CDR2 YSLEER. CDR3 length equals 13 residues. V lost 1 base, J lost 4 bases, and 4 bases lay in between. Written as DNA, the CDR3 is TGCGCCAGCAGCCAAGTTCCCACCGGGGAGCTGTTTTTT. Its protein is CASSQVPTGELFF.

The V call is TRBV5-6, the J call TRBJ1-2, with 9 bases identical to TRBD1. CDR3 size: 14 residues. Trimming cost V 0 bases and J 5 bases; bases outside gene matches: 2. In germline, CDR1 is SGHDT, CDR2 YYEEEE. The CDR3 coding sequence is TGTGCCAGCAGCTTGGAGGGACAGGGTTATGGCTACACCTTC. Translating it yields CASSLEGQGYGYTF.

A note on this clone: Other DNA sequences in this sample translate to the same CDR3. The V gene is TRBV5-6, the J gene TRBJ1-1, with D unresolved. Germline lookup yields CDR1 SGHDT and CDR2 YYEEEE. V was cut by 1 base and J by 5 bases, with 9 bases left in between. The CDR3 spans 13 residues. CDR3: CASSLPGATEAFF. In DNA form, the CDR3 reads TGTGCCAGCAGCTTGCCCGGAGCTACTGAAGCTTTCTTT.

The chain combines TRBV4-1 with TRBJ1-2; a possible D gene is TRBD1 (6 bases). The V gene lost 3 bases and the J gene lost 4 bases, with 15 bases spanning the gap. This CDR3 contains 15 residues. CDR1 is MGHRA, CDR2 YSYEKL, per germline. As DNA, the CDR3 is TGCGCCAGCAGCCACCTGGAGGGGGGCGGCTATGGCTACACCTTC. Translating gives CASSHLEGGGYGYTF.

In regard to this clone: The same CDR3 is also encoded by other DNA sequences in this sample. The chain is built from TRBV5-1 and TRBJ2-7; D is unclear. V gave up 1 base and J gave up 0 bases, with 5 bases separating them. This CDR3 has 13 residues. Germline V gene lookup returns CDR1 SGHRS and CDR2 YFSETQ. The CDR3: CASSLTDSYEQYF. The CDR3 region has the DNA TGCGCCAGCAGCTTGACGGACTCCTACGAGCAGTACTTC.

The chain couples TRBV4-1 to TRBJ1-1; TRBD1 agrees at 7 bases. The CDR3 loop spans 16 amino acids. Per the germline V gene, CDR1 is MGHRA and CDR2 is YSYEKL. Trimming cost V 1 base and J 4 bases; bases outside gene matches: 9. The CDR3 DNA sequence: TGCGCCAGCAGCCAAGCGCGACAGGGATTGGGCACTGAAGCTTTCTTT. It encodes CASSQARQGLGTEAFF.

The chain carries TRBV15 and TRBJ2-7, with D perhaps matching TRBD2 (5 bases). V lost 8 bases and J lost 7, with 15 bases in between. The CDR3 length is 12 residues. The germline V gene has CDR1 LNHNV and CDR2 YYDKDF (reference sequence). CDR3 sequence reads: CATSFLGGEQYF. In DNA, the CDR3 is TGTGCCACCTCATTTCTAGGAGGAGAGCAGTACTTC. Full variable domain (missing parts from reference TRBV15 and TRBJ2-7): DAMVIQNPRYQVTQFGKPVTLSCSQTLNHNVMYWYQQKSSQAPKLLFHYYDKDFNNEADTPDNFQSRRPNTSFCFLDIRSPGLGDTAMYLCATSFLGGEQYFGPGTRLTVT.

This chain connects TRBV11-2 to TRBJ2-1; 7 bases fit TRBD1. This CDR3 has 17 residues. CDR1 SGHAT and CDR2 FQNNGV come from the germline V gene. Trimming removed 1 base from V and 3 bases from J; junction bases left unmatched: 9. The CDR3 bases are TGTGCCAGCAGCTTAGGGATGGGACAGCTAGGCTACAATGAGCAGTTCTTC. Its translation is CASSLGMGQLGYNEQFF.

The chain couples TRBV19 to TRBJ2-5; the D is unclear. The CDR3 has 12 residues. V lost 6 bases and J lost 4, with 9 bases in between. Germline CDR1 is LNHDA and CDR2 is SQIVND (reference sequence). CDR3 bases: TGTGCCAGTAGCCCCATCGGAGAGACCCAGTACTTC. Translating it yields CASSPIGETQYF.

The chain uses TRBV27 and TRBJ2-3; D unclear. V was pared by 4 bases and J by 1 base, with 15 bases between. Looked up from germline, CDR1 is MNHEY and CDR2 is SMNVEV (reference sequence). CDR3 size: 16 residues. Written as DNA, the CDR3 is TGTGCCAGCAGTTCCTTGAGTTCGTTAGGCACAGATACGCAGTATTTT. Protein product: CASSSLSSLGTDTQYF.

The genes are TRBV27 and TRBJ2-7; maybe TRBD1 (5 bases). CDR1 MNHEY and CDR2 SMNVEV come from the germline V gene (reference sequence). The CDR3 has 14 amino acids. V lost 7 bases, J lost 0 bases, and 13 bases lay in between. CDR3 coding DNA: TGTGCCAGCACCACAGGCCTACCCTCCTACGAGCAGTACTTC. Its translation is CASTTGLPSYEQYF.

As regards this clone: The same CDR3 can be traced to other DNA sequences in this sample. In DNA, the CDR3 is TGTGCCAGTAGTATAAGTGGCCCCTCCTACGAGCAGTACTTC. This sequence encodes CASSISGPSYEQYF. This chain links TRBV19 with TRBJ2-7; no reliable D call. This CDR3 region has 14 residues. Trimming removed 2 bases from V and 0 bases from J, with 8 bases in between. From germline, CDR1 is LNHDA and CDR2 SQIVND (reference sequence).

The V gene is TRBV11-2, the J gene TRBJ2-1; possibly TRBD1 for D (5 bases). This CDR3 is 14 amino acids long. Per the germline V gene, CDR1 is SGHAT and CDR2 is FQNNGV. V was cut by 6 bases and J by 0 bases, with 9 bases left in between. CDR3 loop: CASRGLTSYNEQFF. In DNA, the CDR3 is TGTGCCAGCAGGGGGCTGACCTCCTACAATGAGCAGTTCTTC.

This chain uses TRBV13 with TRBJ1-5, with 9 bases that match TRBD1. The CDR3 totals 15 residues. J gave up 4 bases and V 3 bases, and 4 bases lay outside the gene matches. CDR1 and CDR2 from the germline V gene are PRHDT and FYEKMQ (reference sequence). The CDR3 protein is CASSFGGQGNQPQHF. The CDR3 DNA reads TGTGCCAGCAGCTTCGGAGGACAGGGGAATCAGCCCCAGCATTTT.

The chain is built from TRBV7-3 and TRBJ2-7, with D perhaps being TRBD1 or TRBD2 (6 bases each). Trimming left V 5 bases short and J 3 bases short, with 17 bases between. Germline values: CDR1 SGHTA, CDR2 FQGTGA. CDR3 size: 15 residues. The CDR3 nucleotides are TGTGCCAGCAGCCTCGGAGGGGGAGTCGACTACGAGCAGTACTTC. This codes for CASSLGGGVDYEQYF.